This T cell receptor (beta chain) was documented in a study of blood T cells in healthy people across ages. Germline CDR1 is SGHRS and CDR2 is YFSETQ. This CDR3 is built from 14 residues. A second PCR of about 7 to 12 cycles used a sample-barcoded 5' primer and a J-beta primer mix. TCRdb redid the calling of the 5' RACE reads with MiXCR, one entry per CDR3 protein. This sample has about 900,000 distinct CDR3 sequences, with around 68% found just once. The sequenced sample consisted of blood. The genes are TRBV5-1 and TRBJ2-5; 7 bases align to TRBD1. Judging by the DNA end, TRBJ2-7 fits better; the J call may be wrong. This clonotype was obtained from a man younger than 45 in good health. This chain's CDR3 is CASSLEGAMHEQYF. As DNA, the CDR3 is TGCGCCAGCAGCTTGGAGGGGGCTATGCACGAGCAGTACTTC.